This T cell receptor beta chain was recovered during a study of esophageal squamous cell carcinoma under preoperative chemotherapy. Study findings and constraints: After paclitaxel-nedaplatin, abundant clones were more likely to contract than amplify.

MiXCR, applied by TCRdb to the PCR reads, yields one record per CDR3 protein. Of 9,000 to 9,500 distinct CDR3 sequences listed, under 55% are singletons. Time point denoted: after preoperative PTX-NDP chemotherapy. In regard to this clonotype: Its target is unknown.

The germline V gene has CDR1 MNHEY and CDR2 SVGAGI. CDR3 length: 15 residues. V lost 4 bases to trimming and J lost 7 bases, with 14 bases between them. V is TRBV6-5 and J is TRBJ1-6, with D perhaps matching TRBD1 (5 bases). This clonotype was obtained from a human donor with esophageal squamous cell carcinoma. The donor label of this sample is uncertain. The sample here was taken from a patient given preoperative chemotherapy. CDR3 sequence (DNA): TGTGCCAGCAGTTCGACAGTGGCTATGAATTCACCCCTCCACTTT. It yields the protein CASSSTVAMNSPLHF.